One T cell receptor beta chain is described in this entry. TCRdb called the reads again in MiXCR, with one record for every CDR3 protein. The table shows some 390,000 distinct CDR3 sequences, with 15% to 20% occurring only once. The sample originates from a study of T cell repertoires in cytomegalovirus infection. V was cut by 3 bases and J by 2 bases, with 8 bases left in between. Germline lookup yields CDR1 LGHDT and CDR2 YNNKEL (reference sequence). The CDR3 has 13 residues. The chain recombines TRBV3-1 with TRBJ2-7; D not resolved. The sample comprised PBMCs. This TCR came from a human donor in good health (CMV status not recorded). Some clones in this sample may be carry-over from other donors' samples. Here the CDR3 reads CASSQFPTYEQYF. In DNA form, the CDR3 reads TGTGCCAGCAGCCAGTTCCCTACCTACGAGCAGTACTTC.